This T cell receptor (beta chain) was sequenced during a study of blood T cell repertoires in COVID-19. Overall study context: The study drew acute and convalescent COVID-19 samples from the United States, Italy and Spain.

Methods used by the authors: Cell counts per sample came from amplifying reference gene primers. Data came from immunoSEQ multiplex PCR; TCRdb stores just in-frame clones and leaves some out. That table supplies the V and J calls and clone size; D and trimming were determined from the DNA. The sample lists approximately 70,000 clones, approximately 90% occurring once. The CDR3 has 14 residues. Trimming stripped 5 bases from V and 6 bases from J, with 13 bases between. Per the germline V gene, CDR1 is SEHNR and CDR2 is FQNEAQ (reference sequence). The clonotype was recovered from a human donor in a cohort sampled during active COVID-19. Source material: peripheral blood. V is TRBV7-9 and J is TRBJ2-2; D gene ambiguous. The CDR3 bases are TGTGCCAGCAGCCTCCGAGTTGATGCCGGGGAGCTGTTTTTT. This gives the protein CASSLRVDAGELFF.